The present T cell receptor beta chain was sequenced within a study of cytomegalovirus exposure and HLA in healthy donors. Findings and limits, study-wide: Most CMV-associated TCR beta chains appeared HLA-restricted in a later analysis. In an earlier analysis, in about 530 donors, most V segments appeared productive either ~90% or ~30% of the time.

The primer mix had 60 Vbeta and 13 Jbeta primers. Per the study methods: About 10 million of about 88 million unique TCR beta chains were shared, per a later count. Profiled with immunoSEQ multiplex PCR; TCRdb holds only in-frame clones, not every one. The V and J calls and clone size are taken from that table; D and trimming were inferred from the DNA. The repertoire holds 90,000 or so clones, with roughly 82% as singletons. Trimming removed 5 bases at V and 5 bases at J, with 13 bases between. The germline CDR1 and CDR2 sequences are MRHNA and SNTAGT. This CDR3 is 14 amino acids long. In the case of this clone: As yet, its antigen is unknown.

The receptor was derived from a man younger than 45 in good health and CMV-seropositive. The V call is TRBV6-4, the J call TRBJ2-1; perhaps TRBD2 as D (6 bases). The source material was PBMCs. The CDR3 bases are TGTGCCAGCAGTTCGGTAGCGGATGACAATGAGCAGTTCTTC. This encodes CASSSVADDNEQFF.